The 28 T cell receptor beta chains in this list originate from one sample, sequenced in a study of blood T cells in healthy people across ages. A second roughly 7 to 11 cycle PCR used barcoded and J-beta primers. TCRdb used MiXCR to reprocess the 5' RACE reads, holding one entry per CDR3 protein. The repertoire has around 1.1 million distinct CDR3 sequences, more than 30% of them found once; the top ten carry around 13%. Sequencing input: blood. Receptors were obtained from a young man in good health.

This clonotype was counted a few times. J is TRBJ2-4 and V is TRBV27; no clear D gene. The CDR3 runs 14 residues. Germline values: CDR1 MNHEY, CDR2 SMNVEV (reference sequence). V was shortened by 5 bases and J by 5 bases, with 13 bases between the two germline ends. This CDR3 reads CASSVGFEQNIQYF. CDR3 nucleotides: TGTGCCAGCAGTGTTGGCTTTGAGCAAAACATTCAGTACTTC.

In its sample, this clonotype was seen a few times. This rearrangement joins TRBV20-1 to TRBJ2-1, with TRBD1 matching 7 bases. V gave up 3 bases and J gave up 7 bases; unmatched junction bases: 9. Germline loops: CDR1 DFQATT, CDR2 SNEGSKA (reference sequence). This CDR3 has 14 residues. CDR3 bases: TGCAGTGCTAGGAGGCAGGGGGTAAGAAATGAGCAGTTCTTC. It translates to CSARRQGVRNEQFF.

The V and J genes are TRBV7-3 and TRBJ2-3; D call uncertain. The germline V gene encodes CDR1 SGHTA and CDR2 FQGTGA. The CDR3 has 15 residues. With 0 bases removed from V and 0 bases from J, the gap between germline ends came to 7 bases. CDR3 in amino acids: CASSLTSESTDTQYF. The DNA of the CDR3 is TGTGCCAGCAGCTTAACCAGCGAGAGCACAGATACGCAGTATTTT.

The chain has TRBV5-1 and TRBJ2-3; 10 positions match TRBD2. The trim removed 7 bases at V and 0 bases at J, leaving 5 bases unmatched. This CDR3 comprises 15 residues. Germline V gene lookup returns CDR1 SGHRS and CDR2 YFSETQ. CDR3 sequence: CASRSGGVSTDTQYF. The CDR3 DNA follows: TGCGCCAGCCGAAGCGGGGGGGTAAGCACAGATACGCAGTATTTT.

The rearrangement uses TRBV11-2 and TRBJ2-1, with 9 bases identical to TRBD2. Near its end, the DNA agrees better with TRBJ2-7, so the J call may be wrong. The length of the CDR3 is 15 residues. The germline V gene has CDR1 SGHAT and CDR2 FQNNGV. The CDR3 DNA reads TGTGCCAGCAGCTTAGAGGCAGCGGGGGGCAATGAGCAGTACTTC. It yields the protein CASSLEAAGGNEQYF.

The chain uses TRBV6-2 or TRBV6-3 and TRBJ2-7; 7 positions match TRBD2. The CDR3 covers 15 residues. In germline, CDR1 is MNHEY, CDR2 SVGEGT. V lost 2 bases and J lost 0; bases outside the gene matches: 4. CDR3 sequence reads: CASSYLAANSYEQYF. The CDR3 DNA is TGTGCCAGCAGTTACCTAGCGGCGAACTCCTACGAGCAGTACTTC.

The chain has TRBV11-2 and TRBJ2-1; tentatively, D is TRBD2 (6 bases). Trimming left V 0 bases short and J 6 bases short, with 18 bases between. Germline values: CDR1 SGHAT, CDR2 FQNNGV. The CDR3 consists of 17 residues. The chain's CDR3 is CASSLDLAGTRSNEQFF. The CDR3 DNA sequence: TGTGCCAGCAGCTTAGATCTGGCGGGGACTCGTAGCAATGAGCAGTTCTTC.

The chain carries TRBV20-1 and TRBJ2-1; D is perhaps TRBD2 (6 bases). The CDR3 has 15 residues. V lost 0 bases to trimming and J lost 4 bases, with 13 bases between them. Germline V gene lookup returns CDR1 DFQATT and CDR2 SNEGSKA (reference sequence). The CDR3 reads CSARDLDGGYNEQFF. CDR3 sequence (DNA): TGCAGTGCTAGAGATCTGGACGGGGGATACAATGAGCAGTTCTTC.

V gene TRBV27 combines with J gene TRBJ2-7, with 8 bases aligning to TRBD1. The J call may be mistaken, given a closer DNA end match to TRBJ2-4. The CDR3 is 14 residues long. The germline V gene has CDR1 MNHEY and CDR2 SMNVEV (reference sequence). CDR3 bases: TGTGCCAGCAGTTTAGCAGGGGGCTTTGGCATTCAGTACTTC. Amino acids: CASSLAGGFGIQYF.

In nucleotides, the CDR3 is TGTGCCAGCAGTCCATCAGGGGCGGACTACGAGCAGTACTTC. Translation: CASSPSGADYEQYF. The rearrangement joins TRBV12-3 or TRBV12-4 to TRBJ2-7, with a weak D call TRBD1 (6 bases). Trimming cost V 5 bases and J 3 bases, with 14 bases left between them. CDR3 size: 14 residues.

This clonotype appeared once. V and J are TRBV3-1 and TRBJ2-1; the match to TRBD2 covers 9 bases. There are 16 residues in the CDR3. CDR1 is LGHDT and CDR2 is YNNKEL in the germline V gene (reference sequence). V was pared by 1 base and J by 6 bases, with 7 bases of the junction left unmatched. As DNA, the CDR3 is TGTGCCAGCAGCCAAGTCCCGGGAGCGGGGGGCAATGAGCAGTTCTTC. Amino acids: CASSQVPGAGGNEQFF.

This chain joins TRBV12-3 or TRBV12-4 and TRBJ2-3; unclear D gene. V was clipped by 3 bases and J by 10 bases, with 11 bases between them. The length of the CDR3 is 12 residues. The CDR3 bases are TGTGCCAGCAGTTTCACCCAAGTGTCGCAGTATTTT. Translated: CASSFTQVSQYF.

J is TRBJ2-1 and V is TRBV7-3, with 11 bases aligning to TRBD2. J gave up 4 bases and V 5 bases, and 10 bases lay outside the gene matches. Germline V lookup: CDR1 SGHTA, CDR2 FQGTGA. The CDR3 covers 17 residues. Here the CDR3 reads CASSGTSSGGPYNEQFF. The CDR3 DNA follows: TGTGCCAGCAGCGGAACTTCTAGCGGGGGGCCTTACAATGAGCAGTTCTTC. Variable domain in full (rest from reference TRBV7-3 and TRBJ2-1): GAGVSQTPSNKVTEKGKYVELRCDPISGHTALYWYRQSLGQGPEFLIYFQGTGAADDSGLPNDRFFAVRPEGSVSTLKIQRTERGDSAVYLCASSGTSSGGPYNEQFFGPGTRLTVL.

Notes on this clonotype: The junction shows a germline mismatch at one end, possibly a read error. J is TRBJ2-1 and V is TRBV6-2 or TRBV6-3; 11 bases fit TRBD2. From germline, CDR1 is MNHEY and CDR2 SVGEGT. The length of the CDR3 is 14 residues. CDR3 bases: TGTGCCAGCAGCCTAGCGGGGGGTTACAATGGGCAGTTCTTC. This translates into CASSLAGGYNGQFF.

This clonotype has just a few counts. This rearrangement joins TRBV9 to TRBJ1-1, with TRBD1 identical over 12 bases. After removal of 0 bases from V and 4 bases from J, the junction contained 13 bases not matched to a gene. CDR3 size: 19 residues. Germline V gene lookup returns CDR1 SGDLS and CDR2 YYNGEE. The chain's CDR3 is CASSVGLIGTGGVFTEAFF. The CDR3 nucleotides are TGTGCCAGCAGCGTAGGGTTAATAGGGACAGGGGGCGTCTTCACTGAAGCTTTCTTT.

This clonotype has a handful of counts. The CDR3 loop reads CASKRQGGEQFF. CDR3 DNA: TGTGCCAGCAAGAGACAGGGTGGTGAGCAGTTCTTC. The chain joins TRBV6-5 to TRBJ2-1, with 7 nucleotides matching TRBD1. There are 12 residues in the CDR3. Looked up from germline, CDR1 is MNHEY and CDR2 is SVGAGI. The V segment lost 7 bases and the J segment 9 bases; nucleotides outside the gene matches: 6.

This clonotype was observed many times. V and J are TRBV12-3 or TRBV12-4 and TRBJ1-1, with D tentatively TRBD1 (6 bases). The length of the CDR3 is 19 residues. With 4 bases removed from V and 1 base from J, the gap between germline ends came to 25 bases. The CDR3 nucleotides read TGTGCCAGCAGTTGGGAATTACGACAGGAAGGTTGGGGGAACACTGAAGCTTTCTTT. Its translation: CASSWELRQEGWGNTEAFF.

This clonotype was counted a few times. The chain uses TRBV20-1 and TRBJ1-4, with D possibly matching TRBD1 (6 bases). CDR3 length: 13 residues. Trimming cost V 5 bases and J 4 bases, with 11 bases left between them. Germline-derived CDR1 and CDR2 are DFQATT and SNEGSKA (reference sequence). CDR3 coding DNA: TGCAGTGCTTGGACAGAATTTAATGAAAAACTGTTTTTT. Amino acids: CSAWTEFNEKLFF.

The DNA for the CDR3 is TGTGCCAGCAGCTTAGCTTCGGGGGCGGGGAACACTGAAGCTTTCTTT. This codes for CASSLASGAGNTEAFF. The chain couples TRBV7-2 to TRBJ1-1, with a possible D match to TRBD1 (6 bases). Trimming removed 0 bases at V and 1 base at J, with 12 bases between. Per the germline V gene, CDR1 is SGHTA and CDR2 is FQGNSA. The CDR3 sequence is 16 residues long.

The rearrangement uses TRBV6-1 and TRBJ2-1, with 9 bases aligning to TRBD2. The ends lost 9 bases at V and 9 bases at J; junction bases unmatched: 12. The CDR3 has 14 amino acids. Germline V gene data show CDR1 as MNHNS and CDR2 as SASEGT. CDR3 sequence reads: CASQSSGAPGEQFF. DNA for the CDR3: TGTGCCAGTCAGTCTAGCGGGGCCCCGGGTGAGCAGTTCTTC.

A few counts support this clonotype. This chain joins TRBV7-2 and TRBJ2-5; D not resolved. The germline V and J ends were trimmed by 1 base and 2 bases, with 8 bases remaining between them. The CDR3 loop spans 14 amino acids. Germline-derived CDR1 and CDR2 are SGHTA and FQGNSA. This chain's CDR3 is CASSLEEQQETQYF. The CDR3 DNA is TGTGCCAGCAGCTTAGAAGAACAGCAAGAGACCCAGTACTTC. Complete variable domain (other parts from reference TRBV7-2 and TRBJ2-5): GAGVSQSPSNKVTEKGKDVELRCDPISGHTALYWYRQSLGQGLEFLIYFQGNSAPDKSGLPSDRFSAERTGGSVSTLTIQRTQQEDSAVYLCASSLEEQQETQYFGPGTRLLVL.

This clonotype was detected only once. The chain uses TRBV7-8 and TRBJ2-5; 7 bases agree with TRBD2. V lost 8 bases, J lost 11 bases, and 11 bases stayed unmatched. Germline values: CDR1 SGHVS, CDR2 FQNEAQ. The CDR3 contains 12 residues. DNA for the CDR3: TGTGCCAGCCGGAGGGAGGGCGATGAGCAGTACTTC. This codes for CASRREGDEQYF.

The rearrangement joins TRBV10-3 to TRBJ1-1; D is unresolved. Germline CDR1 ENHRY, CDR2 SYGVKD. The CDR3 has 14 residues. Trimming took off 3 bases at V and 8 bases at J, with 16 bases between the two ends. The CDR3 sequence is CAISDYQTGGEAFF. Here the CDR3 DNA reads TGTGCCATCAGTGATTACCAGACGGGTGGGGAAGCTTTCTTT.

This clonotype was observed a handful of times. The V call is TRBV4-1, the J call TRBJ2-7; maybe TRBD1 (5 bases). Germline V gives CDR1 MGHRA, CDR2 YSYEKL. Trimming pared 1 base from V and 3 bases from J, leaving 13 bases between. The length of the CDR3 is 15 residues. CDR3 residues: CASSQVQRQGYEQYF. CDR3 DNA sequence: TGCGCCAGCAGCCAAGTACAGAGGCAGGGCTACGAGCAGTACTTC.

A remark on this clonotype: One end of the junction fails to match germline, which may point to a read error. The chain is built from TRBV7-2 and TRBJ1-4, with 7 bases lining up with TRBD1. Germline CDR1 SGHTA, CDR2 FQGNSA. The CDR3 loop spans 14 amino acids. CDR3 protein: CVSSPRQGNEKLFF. For the CDR3, the DNA is TGTGTCAGCAGCCCACGACAGGGAAATGAAAAACTGTTTTTT.

This clonotype was seen a few times. The genes are TRBV14 and TRBJ2-7; the D call may be TRBD1 or TRBD2 (5 bases each). The V end lost 2 bases, the J end lost 6 bases, and 11 bases lay between the germline ends. Per the germline V gene, CDR1 is SGHDN and CDR2 is FVKESK. CDR3 size: 13 residues. The CDR3 region has the DNA TGTGCCAGCAGCCAATTGGGGACCGGCGAGCAGTACTTC. Protein: CASSQLGTGEQYF.

This clonotype came up a few times. The rearrangement joins TRBV4-3 to TRBJ1-2; a possible D gene is TRBD1 (5 bases). Trimming removed 5 bases from V and 0 bases from J, with 10 bases in between. In germline, CDR1 is LGHNA, CDR2 YSLEER. This CDR3 has 14 residues. The CDR3 protein is CASSVPGTNYGYTF. The CDR3 DNA sequence: TGCGCCAGCAGCGTGCCAGGGACTAACTATGGCTACACCTTC.

This chain links TRBV10-3 with TRBJ2-7; 7 bases align to TRBD1. The CDR3 covers 12 residues. Per germline, CDR1 ENHRY and CDR2 SYGVKD. The junction had 6 bases not matched to a gene; V was cut back by 8 bases and J by 5 bases. In DNA form, the CDR3 reads TGTGCCATCGCCGGGACAGAAAACGAGCAGTACTTC. Its translation is CAIAGTENEQYF.